Presented here are 10 T cell receptor beta chains from one specimen sequenced in a study of blood T cells in healthy people across ages (dated by TCRdb to about 2015). The library was obtained by 5' RACE. Instrument on record: Illumina HiSeq 2500. A second PCR of 7 to 11 cycles was performed with a sample-barcoded 5' primer and a J-beta primer mix. The public reads were reanalyzed by TCRdb: fastp trimming at Q25, MiXCR alignment, in-frame beta chains only. Identical CDR3 proteins give one entry, which carries the most common genes and DNA. The sample includes 1.5 million to 2 million distinct CDR3 sequences, with about 32% observed a single time. The ten top clones hold approximately 10% of the sample. Input material: blood. These receptors all come from a woman aged 25-40 years in good health.

This clonotype has a count of ten or more. This sequence joins TRBV29-1 and TRBJ1-2; maybe TRBD1 (6 bases). This CDR3 contains 12 residues. Trimming stripped 5 bases from V and 3 bases from J, with 10 bases between. Germline V gives CDR1 SQVTM, CDR2 ANQGSEA. CDR3 in amino acids: CSVTQGDYGYTF. The CDR3 region has the DNA TGCAGCGTTACACAGGGTGACTATGGCTACACCTTC.

The chain joins TRBV20-1 to TRBJ2-3; unclear D gene. Trimming took off 2 bases at V and 2 bases at J, with 11 bases between the two ends. From germline, CDR1 is DFQATT and CDR2 SNEGSKA (reference sequence). The CDR3 has 14 residues. CDR3 sequence reads: CSARSRALTDTQYF. DNA for the CDR3: TGCAGTGCTAGAAGTAGGGCTCTCACAGATACGCAGTATTTT.

This clonotype was found many times. V is TRBV20-1 and J is TRBJ2-1, with D uncertain. CDR3 length: 15 amino acids. CDR1 is DFQATT, CDR2 SNEGSKA, per germline (reference sequence). V was pared by 5 bases and J by 0 bases, with 14 bases between. The CDR3 is CSADSPGSSYNEQFF. The CDR3 DNA reads TGCAGTGCTGATTCTCCGGGTAGCTCCTACAATGAGCAGTTCTTC.

This clonotype showed up just a few times. The chain is built from TRBV9 and TRBJ2-7; possibly TRBD1 for D (5 bases). The CDR3 has 13 amino acids. V was pared by 1 base and J by 6 bases, with 11 bases between. Germline V lookup: CDR1 SGDLS, CDR2 YYNGEE. The CDR3 nucleotides read TGTGCCAGCAGCGTAACAAGCAGGGCCGAGCAGTACTTC. It is translated as CASSVTSRAEQYF.

There are a few counts of this clonotype. This chain connects TRBV5-1 to TRBJ1-1, with D unresolved. Germline V CDR1 and CDR2: SGHRS, YFSETQ. The CDR3 consists of 13 residues. The V end lost 2 bases, the J end lost 4 bases, and 9 bases lay between the germline ends. Written as DNA, the CDR3 is TGCGCCAGCAGCTTAATGGAGGGCACTGAAGCTTTCTTT. Amino acid sequence: CASSLMEGTEAFF.

V and J are TRBV5-1 and TRBJ2-7, with D tentatively TRBD2 (6 bases). CDR3 size: 12 residues. V lost 4 bases, J lost 10 bases, and 15 bases lay in between. CDR1 is SGHRS and CDR2 is YFSETQ in the germline V gene. DNA for the CDR3: TGCGCCAGCAGCGGTCCCCGGGAGATCCAGTACTTC. This gives the protein CASSGPREIQYF.

Remarks on this clonotype: The junction departs from the called germline gene at one end, perhaps through a read error. This rearrangement joins TRBV27 to TRBJ2-1; D may be TRBD2 (6 bases). The CDR3 is 15 amino acids. Germline CDR1 and CDR2: MNHEY and SMNVEV (reference sequence). In nucleotides, the CDR3 is TGTGCCGGCAGTCCCCGTTTTCGCGGGGACAATGAGCAGTTCTTC. It is translated as CAGSPRFRGDNEQFF.

The V gene is TRBV20-1, the J gene TRBJ1-1; 9 bases fit TRBD1. V was pared by 0 bases and J by 4 bases, with 15 bases of the junction left unmatched. Germline V gene sequence: CDR1 DFQATT, CDR2 SNEGSKA (reference sequence). The CDR3 sequence is 18 residues long. In nucleotides, the CDR3 is TGCAGTGCTAGAGACTCTTGGACAGGGGCCCATTCTAGCACTGAAGCTTTCTTT. This codes for CSARDSWTGAHSSTEAFF.

The CDR3 DNA sequence: TGCGCCAGCAGCCCTTCTTCTTGGCCCAGTTCCTACGAGCAGTACTTC. Translating it yields CASSPSSWPSSYEQYF. The chain joins TRBV5-1 to TRBJ2-7, with unresolved D. V lost 4 bases to trimming and J lost 1 base, with 18 bases between them. Germline CDR1 is SGHRS and CDR2 is YFSETQ. The CDR3 length is 16 residues.

The J gene is TRBJ1-3, the V gene TRBV7-9; no firm D call. Germline V gene data show CDR1 as SEHNR and CDR2 as FQNEAQ (reference sequence). V dropped 0 bases and J dropped 0 bases, with 6 bases sitting between them. The CDR3 is 15 residues long. CDR3 coding DNA: TGTGCCAGCAGCTTAGCCGAAAGCTCTGGAAACACCATATATTTT. Translating gives CASSLAESSGNTIYF. Full variable domain (outside the CDR3, taken from reference TRBV7-9 and TRBJ1-3): DTGVSQNPRHKITKRGQNVTFRCDPISEHNRLYWYRQTLGQGPEFLTYFQNEAQLEKSRLLSDRFSAERPKGSFSTLEIQRTEQGDSAMYLCASSLAESSGNTIYFGEGSWLTVV.